Listed here is a single TCR beta chain. Its antigen is still unknown. Per-base qualities were not stored, and no clone one base away is much larger. The data derive from a study of blood T cell repertoires in COVID-19 (dated by TCRdb to the early 2020s). Regarding the study in general: The collaborator samples originated in the United States, Italy and Spain and spanned the acute and convalescent phases of COVID-19. The dataset comprised deeply sampled blood TCRbeta repertoires from subjects exposed to, actively infected with, or recovered from COVID-19. Samples were obtained from the ongoing ImmuneRACE study (first 160 participants) and from 1,200 or so subjects provided by 6 global collaborators. The prospective study material was composed of cDNA or gDNA derived from T cells, B-cell-depleted T cells, or PBMCs. Nearly every sample came with metadata listing a de-identified subject ID, COVID-19 status, age in years and sex. The repertoires were released in a freely available public database meant as a resource for research on the immune response to SARS-CoV-2. Where available, HLA class I and class II types were obtained from metadata supplied by the sample provider rather than from assay-based typing. The paper's findings and limits, for the study overall: How much clinical and demographic metadata was included differed by source and by participant, and the metadata was provided uncurated.

The CDR3, from cysteine to phenylalanine, totals 12 residues. The kept DNA is CDR3 alone, 36 bases in frame from the first base. For CDR1 and CDR2, the germline V gene (reference sequence) lists LNHDA and SQIVND. V is shortened by 3 bases, J by 10 bases, and the region joining them spans 9 bases. Whole blood was collected in K2EDTA tubes by collaborating institutions according to the institutions' own protocols. Collaborator samples were shipped for TCRbeta analysis as frozen whole blood, isolated PBMCs, or DNA extracted from either sample type. TCRbeta CDR3 regions were amplified from genomic DNA by means of the immunoSEQ Assay, a bias-controlled multiplex PCR. Concerning the study's data processing: The number of nucleated cells in each sample was estimated from the amplification of reference gene primers within the assay. Sequence reads were collapsed and filtered to measure the absolute abundance of every unique TCRbeta CDR3 rearrangement. Productive Simpson clonality was computed per sample as the square root of Simpson's diversity index over productive rearrangements. TCRdb limited this immuneACCESS table to in-frame rearrangements with V and J called. A share of clones is missing; checked studies link under half to unresolved V genes, and the rest is unexplained. The DNA gave D and trimming, while V, J and clone size come from that table. Counted in this sample were under 300,000 clones; about 83% of them appeared once. The ten largest make up roughly 5% of the sample.

Here the chain combines TRBV19 and TRBJ1-4, and TRBD1 may be the D gene, going by 6 matching bases. Input material: peripheral blood. The sequence was obtained from a human donor in a cohort sampled during active COVID-19. The DNA reads TGTGCCAGTAGTATCAGGGGCGGAAAACTGTTTTTT. It encodes CASSIRGGKLFF. Reference TRBV19 and TRBJ1-4 genes cover what lies past the CDR3, so the full variable domain is DGGITQSPKYLFRKEGQNVTLSCEQNLNHDAMYWYRQDPGQGLRLIYYSQIVNDFQKGDIAEGYSVSREKKESFPLTVTSAQKNPTAFYLCASSIRGGKLFFGSGTQLSVL.